This TCR beta chain was observed in a study of OX40 agonist ivuxolimab in advanced cancers. Some background on the complete study: The costimulatory receptor OX40 (CD134) was targeted by ivuxolimab, a fully human IgG2 agonistic monoclonal antibody. Intravenous ivuxolimab was administered to patients every 2 weeks at six dose levels: 0.01, 0.1, 0.3, 1.5, 3 and 10 mg/kg. Of the 50 to 55 dose-escalation patients, hepatocellular carcinoma was present in roughly 19, melanoma in approximately 15, renal cell carcinoma in 9 and head and neck cancer in 9. In the dose-escalation cohort, 82.7% of patients were male, and the mean age was roughly 60 years, with a range of about 23 to 80. Patients were allowed to have had prior anti-PD-1, anti-PD-L1 or anti-CTLA-4 therapy, and roughly 40% of the dose-escalation patients had previously received checkpoint inhibitors. Three dose-escalation patients achieved partial responses, one with hepatocellular carcinoma and two with cutaneous melanoma. The purpose of peripheral TCRbeta sequencing was to test whether ivuxolimab changed TCR sequence diversity and led to clonal T-cell expansion. The paper covers the monotherapy dose-escalation part of the phase I ivuxolimab trial, which included N of about 56 patients. Broader findings and caveats from the paper: At doses from 0.1 to 3.0 mg/kg, clonal expansion was seen in both CD4+ and CD8+ blood T cells between baseline and week 6. In the 0.1-3.0 mg/kg groups, partial responders were among the patients with the lowest normalized peripheral clonal expansion, particularly in CD8+ T cells. Which antigens the clonally expanded peripheral T cells were specific for was not determined. After ivuxolimab, more expanded clones were found on average in CD8+ T cells than in CD4+ T cells. Low levels of normalized T-cell clonal expansion were also shown by some nonresponding patients.

Relative to germline, V is missing 1 base and J is missing 7 bases, with 13 bases of the junction outside any gene match. The CDR3 goes from the cysteine to the phenylalanine over 16 residues. Only the CDR3 DNA is retained, 48 bases long and in frame from the first base. Via the germline V gene, CDR1 is MGHRA and CDR2 YSYEKL. The trial excluded patients who had a history of autoimmune disease or were on systemic immunosuppression. In every dose cohort, peripheral blood was drawn for TCR sequencing at baseline, cycle 4 day 1, and cycle 7 day 1. The samples were drawn from a first-in-human, open-label, multicenter phase I dose-escalation trial of ivuxolimab. Adults with locally advanced or metastatic melanoma, renal cell carcinoma, hepatocellular carcinoma or head and neck squamous cell carcinoma were enrolled in the trial. Before TCR sequencing, CD4+ and CD8+ T cells were separately sorted from peripheral blood.

On this clone itself: What antigen it recognizes has not been identified. Base qualities were left out, and no much larger clone turns up one base away.

Genomic DNA was extracted from sorted cells for sequencing of the TCRbeta CDR3 region. The immunoSEQ Assay was used for sequencing of TCRbeta CDR3 regions. Entries here come from immuneACCESS through TCRdb and include only in-frame sequences with V and J called. Some clones fail to appear in such tables; in the studies checked, an unresolved V gene covers under half of the shortfall, and the cause of the remainder is unknown. The sample records tens of thousands of clones, 94% of which are singletons. The ten largest account for about 20% of the sample. This TCR derives from an adult with an advanced solid tumor such as melanoma, head and neck, liver or kidney cancer. Sequenced here: CD4+ or CD8+ T cells sorted from blood, sampled in a trial of the OX40 agonist ivuxolimab. Rearrangement joined TRBV4-1 to TRBJ2-7; 7 junctional bases match TRBD2. The nucleotide sequence is TGCGCCAGCAGCCAAGGGGCGGCGGGGAGGGCGGTGGAGCAGTACTTC. Its translation is CASSQGAAGRAVEQYF.